Listed below are T cell receptor beta chains from one sample, sequenced in a study of vaccination and CD4 T cells after COVID-19. These receptors' targets are unknown. TCRdb independently ran MiXCR on the PCR reads; one entry per CDR3 protein. There are fewer than 20,000 distinct CDR3 sequences in the sample; approximately 45% occur only once, and under 4.5% lies in the top ten. The material was CD4+ T cells from blood, cultured in vitro, obtained before SARS-CoV-2 vaccination. These receptors all come from a human donor who had recovered from COVID-19. The CDR3 runs from the conserved cysteine through the conserved F or W. D genes are given only for firm matches. Size values are once, few and many counts, or a class for expanded clones, and some rows have none.

V gene	D gene	clone size	J gene	CDR3 DNA	CDR3 protein
TRBV6-1	-	-	TRBJ1-2	TGTGCCAGCAGGGGGGGCGGGGGACATGGCTACACCTTC	CASRGGGGHGYTF
TRBV20-1	-	-	TRBJ2-4	TGCAGTGCTAGACAGGGTGGGGACATTCAGTACTTC	CSARQGGDIQYF
TRBV19	-	-	TRBJ1-1	TGTGCCAGTAGTACAACCGGGGTAAGGCACACTGAAGCTTTCTTT	CASSTTGVRHTEAFF
TRBV29-1	-	-	TRBJ1-1	TGCAGCGTTGCCCCGGGGTGGATGAACACTGAAGCTTTCTTT	CSVAPGWMNTEAFF
TRBV7-9	-	few	TRBJ2-5	TGTGCCAGCAGCCTGACTAGGGGAAGAACATCGACCCAGTACTTC	CASSLTRGRTSTQYF
TRBV19	TRBD2	once	TRBJ2-7	TGTGCCAGTAGTACGGGGGGGGGTCGCCCCTACGAGCAGTACTTC	CASSTGGGRPYEQYF
TRBV6-2/TRBV6-3	TRBD2	-	TRBJ2-2	TGTGCCAGCAGTTGGCTAGCGGGAGGGCCCGGGGAGCTGTTTTTT	CASSWLAGGPGELFF
TRBV6-1	-	-	TRBJ1-1	TGTGCCAGCAGTACCTGGGACCGCTTGAACACTGAAGCTTTCTTT	CASSTWDRLNTEAFF
TRBV7-7	-	-	TRBJ1-1	TGTGCCAGCAGCCTAAATTGGAACACTGAAGCTTTCTTT	CASSLNWNTEAFF
TRBV6-1	TRBD2	-	TRBJ2-6	TGTGCCAGCAGGAGCGGGGTAATTGGGGCCAACGTCCTGACTTTC	CASRSGVIGANVLTF
TRBV15	-	few	TRBJ1-6	TGTGCCACCAGCAGAGGGAGGGATTCACCCCTCCACTTT	CATSRGRDSPLHF
TRBV20-1	-	few	TRBJ1-2	TGCAGTGCTAGGCAGGATCAGGTCCTCTATGGCTACACCTTC	CSARQDQVLYGYTF
TRBV11-2	-	-	TRBJ2-2	TGTGCCAGCAGCCCTAACCGAGGGGAGCTGTTTTTT	CASSPNRGELFF
TRBV4-2	TRBD1	-	TRBJ1-1	TGTGCCAGCAGCCAGGATGACAGGGCGAACACTGAAGCTTTCTTT	CASSQDDRANTEAFF
TRBV12-3/TRBV12-4	TRBD1	-	TRBJ1-5	TGTGCCAGCAGGACAGGGAATCAGCCCCAGCATTTT	CASRTGNQPQHF
TRBV2	TRBD2	-	TRBJ2-7	TGTGCCAGCAGGAGAGGCGGGGGGACCTACGAGCAGTACTTC	CASRRGGGTYEQYF
TRBV11-3	-	few	TRBJ1-2	TGTGCCAGCAGCGTCCAAGGGGGGGCCCATAACTATGGCTACACCTTC	CASSVQGGAHNYGYTF
TRBV20-1	TRBD1	-	TRBJ1-1	TGCAGTGCTAGAAAAGGTCGGTCAGGGGGCAGAAACACTGAAGCTTTCTTT	CSARKGRSGGRNTEAFF
TRBV6-1	-	-	TRBJ2-7	TGTGCCAGCAGTAATTCCTACGAGCAGTACTTC	CASSNSYEQYF
TRBV6-5	-	few	TRBJ1-1	TGTGCCAGCAGTTACCCGGGTCCTAACACTGAAGCTTTCTTT	CASSYPGPNTEAFF
TRBV6-2/TRBV6-3	TRBD1	few	TRBJ1-2	TGTGCCAGCAGTTTTCCCGGGACAGGGACGAGGGGCTACACCTTC	CASSFPGTGTRGYTF
TRBV7-9	-	-	TRBJ2-6	TGTGCCAGCAGCTTAAGGCGGGGTGCCCCCTCTGGGGCCAACGTCCTGACTTTC	CASSLRRGAPSGANVLTF
TRBV12-3/TRBV12-4	-	few	TRBJ2-5	TGTGCCAGCGGCAGGACGGAGACCCAGTACTTC	CASGRTETQYF
TRBV7-8	-	few	TRBJ2-5	TGTGCCAGCAGCTTAGGTCCAGTAGAGACCCAGTACTTC	CASSLGPVETQYF
TRBV19	-	-	TRBJ2-7	TGTGCCAGTAGTATCGGGGTCGGGTCCTACGAGCAGTACTTC	CASSIGVGSYEQYF
TRBV19	-	-	TRBJ1-2	TGTGCCAGTAGTGCGGATCAGTTGTTCTATGGCTACACCTTC	CASSADQLFYGYTF
TRBV6-5	-	-	TRBJ1-4	TGTGCCAGCAGTTACTCGTGGGGAGTGGGTGAAAAACTGTTTTTT	CASSYSWGVGEKLFF
TRBV10-3	-	once	TRBJ2-1	TGTGCCTATCACCAACGGGTAACCGGCCATGAGCAGTTCTTC	CAYHQRVTGHEQFF
TRBV20-1	TRBD1	few	TRBJ1-2	TGCAGTGCTAGCTGGGGACAGGGTATCCACTATGGCTACACCTTC	CSASWGQGIHYGYTF
TRBV6-1	-	few	TRBJ1-5	TGTGCCAGCCAGTCGGGAAGGGGGAATAGCAATCAGCCCCAGCATTTT	CASQSGRGNSNQPQHF
TRBV24-1	-	-	TRBJ2-1	TGTGCCACCAGTGATTTTAGGCAGGGAGATTCCAATGAGCAGTTCTTC	CATSDFRQGDSNEQFF
TRBV6-5	TRBD1	-	TRBJ1-2	TGTGCCAGCAGTTCCGGGGAAGGGACAGGCTATGGCTACACCTTC	CASSSGEGTGYGYTF
TRBV7-3	-	few	TRBJ2-7	TGTGCCAGCAGCCGGGGACTGCTCTACGAGCAGTACTTC	CASSRGLLYEQYF
TRBV20-1	-	few	TRBJ1-2	TGCAGTGCTAGGGCCAGCCTTAACTATGGCTACACCTTC	CSARASLNYGYTF
TRBV20-1	TRBD2	-	TRBJ2-7	TGCAGTGCCGGTAAAGCAGCGGGGGGGCATATCCACGAGCAGTACTTC	CSAGKAAGGHIHEQYF
TRBV11-2	TRBD2	-	TRBJ2-3	TGTGCCAGCAGCTCTGGGACTATTGGAGATACGCAGTATTTT	CASSSGTIGDTQYF
TRBV20-1	-	few	TRBJ2-3	TGCAGTGCTAGAGGACTATTTACAGATACGCAGTATTTT	CSARGLFTDTQYF
TRBV5-6	-	-	TRBJ2-7	TGTGCCAGCAGATTAGTAACCGGGACCGAGGCCGAGCAGTACTTC	CASRLVTGTEAEQYF
TRBV10-3	TRBD1	few	TRBJ1-1	TGTGCCATCAAGACAGGGGAAGAGAACACTGAAGCTTTCTTT	CAIKTGEENTEAFF
TRBV5-8	-	-	TRBJ2-3	TGTGCCAGCAGTTTCACAGGATCAGATACGCAGTATTTT	CASSFTGSDTQYF
TRBV7-2	-	-	TRBJ2-7	TGTGCCAGCAGCTCTCCTTGGGACTCCTACGAGCAGTACTTC	CASSSPWDSYEQYF
TRBV11-3	-	-	TRBJ1-1	TGTGCCAGCAGCTTCCAGGGAGACACTGAAGCTTTCTTT	CASSFQGDTEAFF
TRBV6-8	TRBD2	-	TRBJ2-5	TGTGCCAGCGGTTTCGGGCTAGCGGGGGCTGATATAAAAGAGACCCAGTACTTC	CASGFGLAGADIKETQYF
TRBV5-1	TRBD2	few	TRBJ2-5	TGCGCCAGCAGCCCGTTAGGTAGCGGGGGGGCAGCCGAGACCCAGTACTTC	CASSPLGSGGAAETQYF
TRBV7-2	TRBD1	-	TRBJ1-1	TGTGCCAGCAGCTTCGACAGGGGTCGGAACACTGAAGCTTTCTTT	CASSFDRGRNTEAFF
TRBV19	TRBD2	-	TRBJ2-2	TGTGCCAGTAGTATGGGGCTAGCGGGGTCGGCGAACACCGGGGAGCTGTTTTTT	CASSMGLAGSANTGELFF
TRBV5-1	-	-	TRBJ1-2	TGCGCCAGCAGACAGGACAGTTTAGGCTACACCTTC	CASRQDSLGYTF
TRBV11-3	-	-	TRBJ2-2	TGTGCCAGCAGCTTAGTGTCAGTCCTTACGAACACCGGGGAGCTGTTTTTT	CASSLVSVLTNTGELFF
TRBV15	-	few	TRBJ1-5	TGTGCCACCAGCAGGACCAATCAGCCCCAGCATTTT	CATSRTNQPQHF
TRBV9	-	-	TRBJ1-1	TGTGCCAGCAGCGTAGCTCCGCAGACTGAAGCTTTCTTT	CASSVAPQTEAFF
TRBV7-9	TRBD1	-	TRBJ2-7	TGTGCCAGCAGCTTATGGACAGGTGGAACCTACGAGCAGTACTTC	CASSLWTGGTYEQYF
TRBV4-1	TRBD1	-	TRBJ1-2	TGCGCCAGCAGCCATAAAATGGACAGGGCTGGCTACACCTTC	CASSHKMDRAGYTF
TRBV6-1	-	once	TRBJ2-2	TGTGCCAGCAGTGAAGTATCGGGGAGGGGGACCGGGGAGCTGTTTTTT	CASSEVSGRGTGELFF
TRBV19	TRBD1	-	TRBJ1-6	TGTGCCAGTAGTGCCCAGGGGGCGTTTTCACCCCTCCACTTT	CASSAQGAFSPLHF
TRBV6-1	TRBD2	-	TRBJ2-5	TGTGCCAGCAGTCCGAAGACTAGCGGGCTACAAGAGACCCAGTACTTC	CASSPKTSGLQETQYF
TRBV19	-	medium-sized	TRBJ1-5	TGTGCCAGTAGTATAAGTGTGGGGCAGGGCAATCAGCCCCAGCATTTT	CASSISVGQGNQPQHF
TRBV7-2	-	few	TRBJ2-7	TGTGCCAGCAGCTCTGGACAGGAGCAGTACTTC	CASSSGQEQYF
TRBV20-1	TRBD2	-	TRBJ2-5	TGCAGTGCTACTTCAGCGGGGGGTTGGTATCAAGAGACCCAGTACTTC	CSATSAGGWYQETQYF